The 22 T cell receptor beta chains in this list originate from one sample, sequenced in a study of response to subunit inactivated influenza vaccine. TCRdb reprocessed the RT-PCR reads via MiXCR and lists one record per CDR3 protein. The sample lists about 650,000 distinct CDR3 sequences, 12% to 15% occurring once. The sequencing used PBMCs from blood, collected roughly 15 days before vaccination. The receptors stem from a man aged 50 to 59 who received an inactivated influenza vaccine.

This clonotype was found a few times. This chain connects TRBV9 to TRBJ1-2; TRBD1 aligns across 10 bases. V dropped 0 bases and J dropped 3; count of bases not matched to a gene: 11. The CDR3 sequence is 18 residues long. Per germline, CDR1 SGDLS and CDR2 YYNGEE. The CDR3 reads CASSVGAPRDRGDYGYTF. CDR3 nucleotides: TGTGCCAGCAGCGTAGGAGCCCCCCGGGACAGGGGCGACTATGGCTACACCTTC.

This chain connects TRBV7-9 to TRBJ1-1; D gene ambiguous. Germline CDR1 reads SEHNR; CDR2 reads FQNEAQ (reference sequence). The ends were cut back, 1 base at V and 6 bases at J, with 15 bases in the middle. There are 15 residues in the CDR3. The CDR3 loop reads CASSLGPRDSAEAFF. The CDR3 DNA reads TGTGCCAGCAGCTTAGGACCAAGGGATAGCGCTGAAGCTTTCTTT.

This rearrangement joins TRBV7-9 to TRBJ2-1; possible D gene TRBD2, 5 bases. Germline CDR1 and CDR2: SEHNR and FQNEAQ (reference sequence). The CDR3 loop spans 14 amino acids. V lost 5 bases, J lost 2 bases, and 10 bases lay in between. This chain's CDR3 is CASSRSGTYNEQFF. CDR3 in DNA: TGTGCCAGCAGCCGGAGCGGAACCTACAATGAGCAGTTCTTC.

This chain links TRBV5-1 with TRBJ2-3; no firm D call. V was clipped by 1 base and J by 6 bases, with 9 bases between them. Germline CDR1 reads SGHRS; CDR2 reads YFSETQ. The CDR3 extends over 13 amino acids. The CDR3 coding sequence is TGCGCCAGCAGCTTGAGAGCATACGATACGCAGTATTTT. Its protein is CASSLRAYDTQYF.

V and J are TRBV7-2 and TRBJ2-2; a weak D match, TRBD2 (7 bases). Germline assignment: CDR1 SGHTA and CDR2 FQGNSA. The CDR3 is made up of 15 amino acids. V was shortened by 8 bases and J by 6 bases, with 19 bases between the two germline ends. In DNA form, the CDR3 reads TGTGCCAGCGCAAAGGGGGGGGTCTGGGCCGGGGAGCTGTTTTTT. Translating it yields CASAKGGVWAGELFF.

This clonotype was seen a handful of times. This sequence joins TRBV12-3 or TRBV12-4 and TRBJ1-1, with D uncertain. This CDR3 comprises 16 residues. Trimming removed 4 bases at V and 1 base at J, with 16 bases between. Here the CDR3 DNA reads TGTGCCAGCAGTTGGCAGCTAACCCGGCGGAACACTGAAGCTTTCTTT. Protein product: CASSWQLTRRNTEAFF.

The chain uses TRBV20-1 and TRBJ2-2, with D uncertain. Trimming removed 2 bases at V and 4 bases at J, with 8 bases between. CDR1 is DFQATT and CDR2 is SNEGSKA in the germline V gene (reference sequence). This CDR3 is 13 amino acids long. The CDR3 sequence: CSARPAATGELFF. The CDR3 DNA is TGCAGTGCTAGACCGGCGGCCACCGGGGAGCTGTTTTTT.

The sample holds a few counts of this clonotype. The rearrangement links TRBV4-1 to TRBJ1-2, with D possibly matching TRBD1 (5 bases). The CDR3 sequence is 15 residues long. Germline values: CDR1 MGHRA, CDR2 YSYEKL. Trimming left V 4 bases short and J 4 bases short, with 16 bases between. The CDR3: CASSPSEGLGYGYTF. The CDR3 DNA reads as TGCGCCAGCAGCCCTTCCGAGGGGTTAGGCTATGGCTACACCTTC.

This clonotype has just a few counts. The rearrangement links TRBV20-1 to TRBJ2-1; the match to TRBD2 covers 8 bases. Germline values: CDR1 DFQATT, CDR2 SNEGSKA (reference sequence). V trimming: 3 bases; J trimming: 1 base; junction bases outside the gene matches: 8. There are 16 residues in the CDR3. CDR3 loop: CSASSAGEGSYNEQFF. DNA of the CDR3: TGCAGTGCTAGTTCAGCGGGAGAAGGGTCCTACAATGAGCAGTTCTTC.

This rearrangement joins TRBV6-1 to TRBJ1-4; D is ambiguous. The CDR3 has 13 amino acids. The germline CDR1 and CDR2 sequences are MNHNS and SASEGT. V lost 8 bases and J lost 7, with 14 bases in between. In DNA, the CDR3 is TGTGCCAGCGCAGTGAGGGTTGGTGAAAAACTGTTTTTT. This gives the protein CASAVRVGEKLFF.

This clonotype was seen more than once but under ten times. The gene calls are TRBV4-3 and TRBJ2-7; unclear D gene. Germline V lookup: CDR1 LGHNA, CDR2 YSLEER. The V end was cut by 0 bases, the J end by 1 base, with 10 bases between. This CDR3 has 15 residues. CDR3 nucleotide sequence: TGCGCCAGCAGCCAAGAGGCAGGAACATCCTACGAGCAGTACTTC. Protein sequence: CASSQEAGTSYEQYF.

The chain links TRBV5-1 to TRBJ2-1; TRBD2 matches at 11 bases. The V gene end was trimmed by 4 bases and the J gene end by 9 bases; junction bases not matched to a gene: 9. The CDR3 runs 15 residues. Germline assignment: CDR1 SGHRS and CDR2 YFSETQ. The DNA of the CDR3 is TGCGCCAGCAGCCTCACTAGCGGGGGTTCCGTTGAGCAGTTCTTC. Amino acids: CASSLTSGGSVEQFF.

This clonotype was counted between two and nine times. The chain couples TRBV5-5 to TRBJ2-1; tentatively, D is TRBD1 (6 bases). Per the germline V gene, CDR1 is SGHKS and CDR2 is YYEKEE (reference sequence). Trimming took 0 bases from V and 6 from J, leaving 13 bases between them. CDR3 length: 15 amino acids. The CDR3 loop is CASSLDRVRTNEQFF. The CDR3, as DNA: TGTGCCAGCAGCTTGGACAGGGTGAGGACCAATGAGCAGTTCTTC. Full variable domain (rest looked up from reference TRBV5-5 and TRBJ2-1): DAGVTQSPTHLIKTRGQQVTLRCSPISGHKSVSWYQQVLGQGPQFIFQYYEKEERGRGNFPDRFSARQFPNYSSELNVNALLLGDSALYLCASSLDRVRTNEQFFGPGTRLTVL.

This rearrangement joins TRBV7-2 to TRBJ1-5; a possible D gene is TRBD1 (6 bases). The V end was cut by 5 bases, the J end by 7 bases, with 12 bases between. The CDR3 is made up of 13 amino acids. The V gene's germline CDR1 is SGHTA and CDR2 FQGNSA. The CDR3 DNA reads TGTGCCAGCAGCCGACAGGACGGGCAGCCCCAGCATTTT. Amino acids: CASSRQDGQPQHF.

V is TRBV20-1 and J is TRBJ2-1; the D gene is possibly TRBD2 (5 bases). The CDR3 contains 14 residues. V lost 5 bases, J lost 8 bases, and 19 bases lay in between. Looked up from germline, CDR1 is DFQATT and CDR2 is SNEGSKA (reference sequence). CDR3 DNA sequence: TGCAGTGCTCGTCCACTAGGAGACCCCCATGAGCAGTTCTTC. Protein: CSARPLGDPHEQFF.

The chain combines TRBV4-2 with TRBJ1-1; 7 bases map to TRBD1. Trimming cost V 0 bases and J 0 bases; bases outside gene matches: 4. Germline CDR1 is LGHNA and CDR2 is YNFKEQ. The CDR3 covers 16 residues. The CDR3: CASSQEPGQMNTEAFF. The DNA for the CDR3 is TGTGCCAGCAGCCAAGAACCGGGACAGATGAACACTGAAGCTTTCTTT.

The rearrangement links TRBV2 to TRBJ2-7, with 16 bases aligning to TRBD2. CDR3 length equals 15 residues. Germline loops: CDR1 SNHLY, CDR2 FYNNEI. Trimming took 8 bases from V and 5 from J; bases not matched to a gene: 6. The CDR3 region is CASRRGTSGGDEQYF. In DNA, the CDR3 is TGTGCCAGCCGTCGAGGGACTAGCGGGGGGGACGAGCAGTACTTC.

The chain is built from TRBV24-1 and TRBJ2-5; D is unclear. CDR3 length: 11 amino acids. V lost 2 bases to trimming and J lost 5 bases, with 2 bases between them. Looked up from germline, CDR1 is KGHDR and CDR2 is SFDVKD. This CDR3 is CATSDSETQYF. In DNA form, the CDR3 reads TGTGCCACCAGTGATTCCGAGACCCAGTACTTC.

The V gene is TRBV7-8, the J gene TRBJ2-7; maybe TRBD1 (5 bases). Looked up from germline, CDR1 is SGHVS and CDR2 is FQNEAQ. The CDR3 sequence is 15 residues long. Trimming cost V 3 bases and J 0 bases, with 12 bases left between them. CDR3 residues: CASSFTGTASYEQYF. The CDR3, as DNA: TGTGCCAGCAGCTTCACAGGTACCGCCTCCTACGAGCAGTACTTC.

The J gene is TRBJ1-1, the V gene TRBV7-9; D is possibly TRBD1 (5 bases). V gave up 1 base and J gave up 13 bases, with 16 bases separating them. The CDR3 runs 13 residues. The germline V gene has CDR1 SEHNR and CDR2 FQNEAQ (reference sequence). Here the CDR3 DNA reads TGTGCCAGCAGCTTAGGAAGTACCAGGGAGGGTTTCTTT. Protein: CASSLGSTREGFF. Full variable domain (missing parts from reference TRBV7-9 and TRBJ1-1): DTGVSQNPRHKITKRGQNVTFRCDPISEHNRLYWYRQTLGQGPEFLTYFQNEAQLEKSRLLSDRFSAERPKGSFSTLEIQRTEQGDSAMYLCASSLGSTREGFFGQGTRLTVV.

This clonotype was counted a few times. The chain employs TRBV28 and TRBJ2-7; D may correspond to TRBD1 or TRBD2 (5 bases each). In germline, CDR1 is MDHEN, CDR2 SYDVKM. The CDR3 is 15 residues long. Trimming pared 6 bases from V and 0 bases from J, leaving 15 bases between. CDR3 amino acids: CASRPGVGGSYEQYF. The CDR3 nucleotides are TGTGCCAGCAGGCCTGGCGTTGGGGGCTCCTACGAGCAGTACTTC.

This clonotype was counted only a few times. V usage is TRBV20-1 and J usage is TRBJ2-5; D perhaps matches TRBD2 (8 bases). There are 14 residues in the CDR3. Trimming stripped 2 bases from V and 5 bases from J, with 15 bases between. Germline CDR1 DFQATT, CDR2 SNEGSKA (reference sequence). The CDR3 nucleotides are TGCAGTGCTAGACCCCGGGGGGGACAGGAGACCCAGTACTTC. Translating it yields CSARPRGGQETQYF.